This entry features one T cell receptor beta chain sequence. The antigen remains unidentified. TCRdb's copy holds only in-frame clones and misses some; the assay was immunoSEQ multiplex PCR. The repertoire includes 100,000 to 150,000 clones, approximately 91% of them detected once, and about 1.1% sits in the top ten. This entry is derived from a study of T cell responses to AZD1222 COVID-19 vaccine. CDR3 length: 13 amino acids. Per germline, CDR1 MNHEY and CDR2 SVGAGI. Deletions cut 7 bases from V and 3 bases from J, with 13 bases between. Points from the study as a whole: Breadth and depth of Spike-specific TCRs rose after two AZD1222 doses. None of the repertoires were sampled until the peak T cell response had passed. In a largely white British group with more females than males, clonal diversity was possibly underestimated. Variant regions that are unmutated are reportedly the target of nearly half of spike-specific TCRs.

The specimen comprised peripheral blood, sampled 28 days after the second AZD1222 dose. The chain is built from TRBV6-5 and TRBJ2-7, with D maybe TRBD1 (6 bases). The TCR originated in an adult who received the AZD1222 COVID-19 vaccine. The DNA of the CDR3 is TGTGCCAGCAACACAGGGTGGAACTACGAGCAGTACTTC. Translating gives CASNTGWNYEQYF.